This T cell receptor beta chain was profiled in a study of regulatory T cells in long-lasting Graves disease. Trimming shortened V by 2 bases and J by 7 bases, and 16 bases separated the two germline ends. CDR1 is SGHRS and CDR2 is YFSETQ in the germline V gene. The CDR3 extends over 15 amino acids. TCR beta libraries were built with iRepertoire HTBI primers and Arm-PCR of CDR3 regions. TCRdb used MiXCR to reprocess the multiplex PCR reads, holding one entry per CDR3 protein. The sample holds 530,000 or so distinct CDR3 sequences, roughly 14% seen once. Noted time point: newly diagnosed GD, antithyroid drugs for less than 3 months. TCR sequences were obtained from RNA taken from PBMCs. These same data were also listed under a study on T cells in Graves' hyperthyroidism and ophthalmopathy. As that study records: Uncontrolled infection, other autoimmune disease, pregnancy and lactation each barred patients from inclusion. Using 13 V-J features, a model discriminated ophthalmopathy from stable hyperthyroidism.

The clonotype was recovered from a man aged 30 to 39 with Graves disease. The rearrangement links TRBV5-1 to TRBJ2-1; unclear D gene. The sample was peripheral blood mononuclear cells (PBMCs), taken at new diagnosis, from a patient treated with antithyroid drugs. This CDR3 is CASSLDASDSNEQFF. The CDR3 DNA follows: TGCGCCAGCAGCTTAGATGCGAGTGACTCTAATGAGCAGTTCTTC. Looking up the rest from reference TRBV5-1 and TRBJ2-1 gives the full variable domain: KAGVTQTPRYLIKTRGQQVTLSCSPISGHRSVSWYQQTPGQGLQFLFEYFSETQRNKGNFPGRFSGRQFSNSRSEMNVSTLELGDSALYLCASSLDASDSNEQFFGPGTRLTVL.